Listed below are T cell receptor beta chains from one sample, sequenced in a study of shared clonotypes between healthy human individuals. Repertoires were generated with immunoSEQ multiplex PCR, while TCRdb's copy carries only in-frame clones and drops some. Here the sample spans nearly 1,000,000 clones, approximately 80% being singletons. The sample consisted of memory CD4+ T cells sorted from blood. Every receptor here comes from a man in his late teens or twenties in good health. Both conserved end residues are part of each CDR3. A D gene is named only where the DNA matches it firmly. The size field is filled for only some rows; it gives once, few, many or a size class.

j_call	d_call	clone_size	v_call	cdr3_nt	cdr3_aa
TRBJ1-1	-	-	TRBV5-1	TGCGCCAGCAGCTTGGTTAGGGGGGGCCCTGAAGCTTTCTTT	CASSLVRGGPEAFF
TRBJ1-3	-	-	TRBV5-1	TGCGCCAGCAGTCGCAGCGGGACTACCACAAACACCATATATTTT	CASSRSGTTTNTIYF
TRBJ2-3	TRBD1	-	TRBV15	TGTGCCACCAGCTGGGGTGACAGGGGTGCCGATACGCAGTATTTT	CATSWGDRGADTQYF
TRBJ2-1	-	once	TRBV29-1	TGCAGCGTTGAAGTCTCTGGGCATGACACCTACAATGAGCAGTTCTTC	CSVEVSGHDTYNEQFF
TRBJ2-3	TRBD2	-	TRBV5-1	TGCGCCAGCAGCTTGCTAGCGGGGGAAAGCACAGATACGCAGTATTTT	CASSLLAGESTDTQYF
TRBJ2-7	-	-	TRBV7-8	TGTGCCAGCAGCTCCACGACAGGAACCTACGAGCAGTACTTC	CASSSTTGTYEQYF
TRBJ1-4	TRBD1	-	TRBV6-5	TGTGCCAGCAGTTCGGACAGGTCAGGGGATGAAAAACTGTTTTTT	CASSSDRSGDEKLFF
TRBJ1-2	-	-	TRBV28	TGTGCCAGCAGCGCCCCGGGGGAAGCTAACTATGGCTACACCTTC	CASSAPGEANYGYTF
TRBJ1-1	TRBD1	-	TRBV2	TGTGCCAGCAGCGTGAAACAGGGGGCCACTGAAGCTTTCTTT	CASSVKQGATEAFF
TRBJ2-1	TRBD1	-	TRBV18	TGTGCCAGCTCACCACCTTCCAGGGGGCAAGAGCAGTTCTTC	CASSPPSRGQEQFF
TRBJ2-3	TRBD2	-	TRBV11-2	TGTGCCAGCAGCTTGGGGACTAGCGGGGTAGCAGATACGCAGTATTTT	CASSLGTSGVADTQYF
TRBJ1-4	TRBD1	-	TRBV10-3	TGTGCCTCCCGGGACAGGAACAATGAAAAACTGTTTTTT	CASRDRNNEKLFF
TRBJ1-6	-	few	TRBV7-9	TGTGCCAGCAGCACCACAGGGTCTGGGCCCCTCCACTTT	CASSTTGSGPLHF
TRBJ2-5	TRBD2	-	TRBV9	TGTGCCAGCGGGACGGGACTAGGGGAGACCCAGTACTTC	CASGTGLGETQYF
TRBJ1-5	-	-	TRBV6-1	TGTGCCAGCACGCTTGGGGGAGGTAATCAGCCCCAGCATTTT	CASTLGGGNQPQHF
TRBJ2-2	-	-	TRBV11-2	TGTGCCAGCAGCATCGGGGGTGCGGCGAACACCGGGGAGCTGTTTTTT	CASSIGGAANTGELFF
TRBJ2-1	TRBD2	-	TRBV5-4	TGTGCCAGCAGCTCATCCACTAGCGTCGGCGAGCAGTTCTTC	CASSSSTSVGEQFF
TRBJ2-1	TRBD2	-	TRBV5-1	TGCGCCAGCAGCTTGACTAGCGGTGCGTGGTTCTTC	CASSLTSGAWFF
TRBJ1-2	-	few	TRBV6-6	TGTGCCAGCAGTTACGGGGGCGGCTATGGCTACACCTTC	CASSYGGGYGYTF
TRBJ2-1	TRBD1	-	TRBV5-4	TGTGCCAGCAGCCCCCGGGACAGGGGGTACAATGAGCAGTTCTTC	CASSPRDRGYNEQFF
TRBJ2-2	-	once	TRBV18	TGTGCCAGCTCGTATCCCGGGGAGCTGTTTTTT	CASSYPGELFF
TRBJ2-7	-	-	TRBV11-2	TGTGCCAGCATCAAAAGGGGGACATCCTACGAGCAGTACTTC	CASIKRGTSYEQYF
TRBJ1-6	TRBD1	-	TRBV6-5	TGTGCCAGCAGTGCAGGGGGTCAAAATTCACCCCTCCACTTT	CASSAGGQNSPLHF
TRBJ2-7	TRBD1	-	TRBV29-1	TGCAGCGTTGAAGTGGACAGGGGTTCCTACGAGCAGTACTTC	CSVEVDRGSYEQYF
TRBJ2-5	-	-	TRBV19	TGTGCCAGTAAGGGGGACTACGGAGAGACCCAGTACTTC	CASKGDYGETQYF
TRBJ2-3	-	-	TRBV5-6	TGTGCCAGCAGCTTGGTGGCCTGGGGCAACACAGATACGCAGTATTTT	CASSLVAWGNTDTQYF
TRBJ2-7	TRBD2	once	TRBV5-1	TGCGCCAGCAGCTCGGACAGGCCCGGGACTAGCGTCTCCTACGAGCAGTACTTC	CASSSDRPGTSVSYEQYF
TRBJ1-1	TRBD1	few	TRBV19	TGTGCCAGTGGGAGAGACAGGGAGAGCACTGAAGCTTTCTTT	CASGRDRESTEAFF
TRBJ2-7	TRBD1	-	TRBV7-3	TGTGCCAGCAGCCTGCTCGGACAGGGGGCCAACGAGCAGTACTTC	CASSLLGQGANEQYF
TRBJ2-7	-	-	TRBV15	TGTGCCACCAGCAGGGGGATGTGGCAGGAACCCTACGAGCAGTACTTC	CATSRGMWQEPYEQYF
TRBJ2-5	-	-	TRBV4-1	TGCGCCAGCAGCCTTGCTGCGGGAGAGACCCAGTACTTC	CASSLAAGETQYF
TRBJ2-3	-	-	TRBV20-1	TGCAGTGCCAGTGCAAGGGATACGCAGTATTTT	CSASARDTQYF
TRBJ2-7	TRBD1	-	TRBV19	TGTGCCAGTGCGATCCGGGACAGCGCCTACGAGCAGTACTTC	CASAIRDSAYEQYF
TRBJ1-6	-	-	TRBV7-2	TGTGCCAGCAGCTTGAGACAGTATAATTCACCCCTCCACTTT	CASSLRQYNSPLHF
TRBJ1-5	-	-	TRBV6-6	TGTGCCAGCAGCCCCGGGGGGTCGCGGTCGCAGCCCCAGCATTTT	CASSPGGSRSQPQHF
TRBJ2-3	-	-	TRBV4-3	TGCGCCAGCCACGGCGCTTGGCCAAACTCTACAGGGTTGGCAGATACGCAGTATTTT	CASHGAWPNSTGLADTQYF
TRBJ1-4	-	-	TRBV18	TGTGCCAGCTCACCCCCGCAATGGACATCAACAAATGAAAAACTGTTTTTT	CASSPPQWTSTNEKLFF
TRBJ2-4	-	-	TRBV18	TGTGCCAGCTCACCCGAAACCATTCAGTACTTC	CASSPETIQYF
TRBJ1-4	-	-	TRBV2	TGTGCCAGTTGGCGGGGAGCGACTAATGAAAAACTGTTTTTT	CASWRGATNEKLFF
TRBJ1-5	-	once	TRBV4-2	TGTGCCAGCAGCCAATCCGGGGAAGCGCCAGATACGCAGCATTTT	CASSQSGEAPDTQHF
TRBJ1-2	TRBD1	-	TRBV6-5	TGTGCCAGCAGTTACTTTCCAGGGGGGAACTATGGCTACACCTTC	CASSYFPGGNYGYTF
TRBJ2-3	-	-	TRBV5-4	TGTGCCAGCAGCATCGGACAGAGTATTAGCACAGATACGCAGTATTTT	CASSIGQSISTDTQYF
TRBJ2-3	-	-	TRBV5-1	TGCGCCAGCAGCGTACAGGGGGGGCAAACCACAGATACGCAGTATTTT	CASSVQGGQTTDTQYF
TRBJ2-3	-	once	TRBV5-1	TGCGCCAGCAGCCCGGGTAATGATGTCAGCACAGATACGCAGTATTTT	CASSPGNDVSTDTQYF
TRBJ2-4	-	-	TRBV6-1	TGTGCCAGCAACCTTATCCTAGCCAAAAACATTCAGTACTTC	CASNLILAKNIQYF
TRBJ2-7	TRBD1	-	TRBV18	TGTGCCAGCGCAACAAACGGACAACAGGGGGGAAGAGAGCAGTACTTC	CASATNGQQGGREQYF
TRBJ1-1	-	-	TRBV30	TGTGCCTGGAGTGTACAGGGTACACCTGAAGCTTTCTTT	CAWSVQGTPEAFF
TRBJ2-2	TRBD2	few	TRBV4-1	TGCGCCAGCAGCCGGCCCGGGGGGGGTAACACCGGGGAGCTGTTTTTT	CASSRPGGGNTGELFF
TRBJ2-3	TRBD1	few	TRBV5-5	TGTGCCAGCAGAGCTGACAGGGAGATAGGGGATACGCAGTATTTT	CASRADREIGDTQYF
TRBJ1-6	TRBD1	-	TRBV6-6	TGTGCCAGCACCGGGACAGGGGGCTCACCCCTCCACTTT	CASTGTGGSPLHF
TRBJ2-2	TRBD1	-	TRBV7-2	TGTGCCAGCAGCCAAACCGGGACAGTAAACACCGGGGAGCTGTTTTTT	CASSQTGTVNTGELFF
TRBJ2-7	TRBD2	-	TRBV10-2	TGCGCCAGCAGTGAAGGGACTAGTGGGCGCGAGCAGTACTTC	CASSEGTSGREQYF
TRBJ1-2	-	-	TRBV30	TGTGCCTGGAGTCTTTTATCCGGCTACACCTTC	CAWSLLSGYTF